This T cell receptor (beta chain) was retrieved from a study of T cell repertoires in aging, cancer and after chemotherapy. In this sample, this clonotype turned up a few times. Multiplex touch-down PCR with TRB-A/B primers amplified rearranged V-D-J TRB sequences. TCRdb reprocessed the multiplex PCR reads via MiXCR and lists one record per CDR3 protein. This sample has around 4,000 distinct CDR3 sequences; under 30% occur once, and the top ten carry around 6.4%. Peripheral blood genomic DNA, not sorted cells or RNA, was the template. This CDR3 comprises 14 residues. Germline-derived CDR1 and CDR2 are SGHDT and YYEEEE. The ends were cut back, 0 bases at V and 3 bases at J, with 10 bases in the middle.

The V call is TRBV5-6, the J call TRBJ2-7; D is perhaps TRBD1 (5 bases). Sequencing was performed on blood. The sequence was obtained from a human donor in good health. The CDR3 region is CASSLAVTVYEQYF. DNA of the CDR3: TGTGCCAGCAGCTTGGCAGTGACAGTCTACGAGCAGTACTTC.